The entry below describes one T cell receptor (beta chain). This entry is derived from a study of T cells in Graves' hyperthyroidism and ophthalmopathy. From more than 9 ml of fresh peripheral blood, PBMCs were isolated. This CDR3 has 13 residues. The germline V gene has CDR1 SQVTM and CDR2 ANQGSEA. With 4 bases removed from V and 1 base from J, the gap between germline ends came to 9 bases. Amplified TCR beta CDR3 regions derived from RNA transcripts. A set of HTBI primers served as the primers for a first-round RT-PCR of the TCR CDR3. TCRdb re-derived calls from the multiplex PCR reads in MiXCR, one entry per CDR3 protein. The data show 500,000 to 650,000 distinct CDR3 sequences, with roughly 14% seen just once and around 12% held by the top ten.

Material: blood. This sequence was found in a woman in her fifties or sixties with Graves' ophthalmopathy. The V call is TRBV29-1, the J call TRBJ2-3, with TRBD1 as a possible D gene (6 bases). The CDR3 loop reads CSVVGAGTDTQYF. The CDR3 nucleotides are TGCAGCGTTGTGGGGGCTGGCACAGATACGCAGTATTTT.